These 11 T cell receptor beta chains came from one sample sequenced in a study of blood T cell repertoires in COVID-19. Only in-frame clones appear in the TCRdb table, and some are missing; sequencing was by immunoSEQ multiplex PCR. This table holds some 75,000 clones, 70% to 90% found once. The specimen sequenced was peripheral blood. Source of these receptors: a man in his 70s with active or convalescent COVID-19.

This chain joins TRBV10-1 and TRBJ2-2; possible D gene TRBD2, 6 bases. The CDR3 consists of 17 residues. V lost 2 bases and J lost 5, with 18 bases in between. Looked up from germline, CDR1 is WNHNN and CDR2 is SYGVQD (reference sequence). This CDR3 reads CASSEGGTVELTGELFF. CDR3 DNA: TGCGCCAGCAGTGAGGGGGGGACGGTCGAATTGACCGGGGAGCTGTTTTTT.

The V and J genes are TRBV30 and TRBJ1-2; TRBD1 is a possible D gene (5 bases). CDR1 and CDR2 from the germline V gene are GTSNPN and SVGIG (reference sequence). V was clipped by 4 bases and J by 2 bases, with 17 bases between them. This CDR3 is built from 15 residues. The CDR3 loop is CAWTVAIGGNYGYTF. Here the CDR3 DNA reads TGTGCCTGGACGGTAGCGATCGGGGGAAACTATGGCTACACCTTC.

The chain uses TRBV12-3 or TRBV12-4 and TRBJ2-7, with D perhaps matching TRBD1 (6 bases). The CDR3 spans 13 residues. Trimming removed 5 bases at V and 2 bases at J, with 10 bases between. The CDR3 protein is CASSRQETYEQYF. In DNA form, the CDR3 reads TGTGCCAGCAGTCGACAGGAGACCTACGAGCAGTACTTC.

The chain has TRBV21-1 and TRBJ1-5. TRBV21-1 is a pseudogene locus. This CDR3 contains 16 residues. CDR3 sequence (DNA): TGTGCCAGCAGCAAACTGGCAGGGGAGGGTAATCAGCCCCAGCATTTT. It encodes CASSKLAGEGNQPQHF.

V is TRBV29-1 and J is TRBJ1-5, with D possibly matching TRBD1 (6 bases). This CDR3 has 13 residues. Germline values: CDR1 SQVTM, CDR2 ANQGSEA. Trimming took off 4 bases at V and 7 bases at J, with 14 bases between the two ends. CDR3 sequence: CSVGGPGEQPQHF. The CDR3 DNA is TGCAGCGTTGGGGGTCCAGGGGAGCAGCCCCAGCATTTT.

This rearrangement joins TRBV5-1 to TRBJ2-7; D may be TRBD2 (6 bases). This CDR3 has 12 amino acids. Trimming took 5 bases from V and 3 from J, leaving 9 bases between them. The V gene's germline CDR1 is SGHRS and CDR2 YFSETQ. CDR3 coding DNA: TGCGCCAGCAGAGGGACTGGCTACGAGCAGTACTTC. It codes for CASRGTGYEQYF.

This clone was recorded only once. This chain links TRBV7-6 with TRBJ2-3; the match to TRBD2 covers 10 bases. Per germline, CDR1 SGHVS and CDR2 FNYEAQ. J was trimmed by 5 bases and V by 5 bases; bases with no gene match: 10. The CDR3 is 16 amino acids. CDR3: CASSPDLAGAGDTQYF. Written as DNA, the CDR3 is TGTGCCAGCAGCCCCGACCTAGCGGGAGCGGGAGATACGCAGTATTTT.

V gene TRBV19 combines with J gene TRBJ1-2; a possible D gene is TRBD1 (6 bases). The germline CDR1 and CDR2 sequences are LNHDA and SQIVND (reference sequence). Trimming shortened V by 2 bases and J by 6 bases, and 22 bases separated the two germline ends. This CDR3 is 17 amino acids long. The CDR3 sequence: CASSIRTGRNKLDGYTF. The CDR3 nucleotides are TGTGCCAGTAGTATACGAACAGGGAGAAATAAACTAGATGGCTACACCTTC.

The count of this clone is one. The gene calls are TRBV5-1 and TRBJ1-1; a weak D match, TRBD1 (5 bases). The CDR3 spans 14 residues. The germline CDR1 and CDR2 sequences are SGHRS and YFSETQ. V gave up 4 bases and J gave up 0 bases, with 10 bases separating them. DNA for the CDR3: TGCGCCAGCAGCCTGGGACGGGTGAACACTGAAGCTTTCTTT. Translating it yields CASSLGRVNTEAFF.

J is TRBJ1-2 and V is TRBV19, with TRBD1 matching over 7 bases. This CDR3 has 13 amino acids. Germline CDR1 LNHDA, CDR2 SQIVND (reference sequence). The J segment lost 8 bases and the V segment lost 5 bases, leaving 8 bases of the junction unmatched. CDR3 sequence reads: CASSPDRAGGYTF. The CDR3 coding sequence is TGTGCCAGTAGTCCCGACAGGGCCGGGGGCTACACCTTC.

CDR3 DNA: TGTGCCAGCAGCCAACCTGGACAAGGCACTGAAGCTTTCTTT. Translation: CASSQPGQGTEAFF. The V call is TRBV3-1 (or the pseudogene TRBV3-2), the J call TRBJ1-1; a weak D match, TRBD1 (5 bases). Trimming removed 2 bases at V and 4 bases at J, with 11 bases between. CDR1 is LGHDT, CDR2 YNNKEL, per germline (reference sequence). This CDR3 has 14 amino acids.